The 15 T cell receptor beta chains given below trace back to one sample, sequenced in a study of T cell responses to AZD1222 COVID-19 vaccine. Clones were sequenced by immunoSEQ multiplex PCR, and TCRdb holds only the in-frame ones, with some missing. The profile shows roughly 120,000 clones, roughly four fifths of them singletons. The sequencing used peripheral blood, collected on day 0 of AZD1222 vaccination. These receptor sequences come from an adult in good health.

The J gene is TRBJ1-1, the V gene TRBV18; 7 positions agree with TRBD1. Germline CDR1 reads KGHSH; CDR2 reads LQKENI. The junction had 1 base not matched to a gene; V was cut back by 2 bases and J by 1 base. This CDR3 has 14 amino acids. The CDR3: CASSPDRANTEAFF. CDR3 DNA sequence: TGTGCCAGCTCACCAGACAGGGCGAACACTGAAGCTTTCTTT.

The chain combines TRBV10-3 with TRBJ2-3, with 8 bases fitting TRBD1. Germline loops: CDR1 ENHRY, CDR2 SYGVKD. The J segment lost 1 base and the V segment lost 4 bases, leaving 4 bases of the junction unmatched. The CDR3 contains 15 residues. The CDR3 DNA is TGTGCCATCAGTGGCGTGACAGGGGGCACAGATACGCAGTATTTT. Translating gives CAISGVTGGTDTQYF.

The J gene is TRBJ1-2, the V gene TRBV7-8; 7 positions match TRBD1. J lost 2 bases, V lost 3 bases, and 3 bases had no gene match. The CDR3 is made up of 14 amino acids. Per the germline V gene, CDR1 is SGHVS and CDR2 is FQNEAQ. CDR3 sequence: CASSLGRGNYGYTF. As DNA, the CDR3 is TGTGCCAGCAGCTTGGGCAGGGGGAACTATGGCTACACCTTC.

The chain carries TRBV3-1 (or the pseudogene TRBV3-2) and TRBJ1-1; TRBD1 agrees at 9 bases. The ends lost 4 bases at V and 1 base at J; junction bases unmatched: 4. CDR1 LGHDT and CDR2 YNNKEL come from the germline V gene (reference sequence). CDR3 length: 15 amino acids. This CDR3 reads CASSPQDRGNTEAFF. The DNA of the CDR3 is TGTGCCAGCAGCCCTCAGGACAGGGGGAACACTGAAGCTTTCTTT.

This clone was seen only a few times. The chain combines TRBV3-1 (or the pseudogene TRBV3-2) with TRBJ1-5; D gene ambiguous. The germline CDR1 and CDR2 sequences are LGHDT and YNNKEL (reference sequence). This CDR3 has 14 residues. Trimming shortened V by 2 bases and J by 6 bases, and 11 bases separated the two germline ends. For the CDR3, the DNA is TGTGCCAGCAGCCAATTTGCGGTTCCTCAGCCCCAGCATTTT. This gives the protein CASSQFAVPQPQHF.

In this sample, this clone turned up once. The chain has TRBV2 and TRBJ2-7; TRBD1 agrees at 7 bases. This CDR3 spans 12 amino acids. The V segment lost 5 bases and the J segment 4 bases; nucleotides outside the gene matches: 2. From germline, CDR1 is SNHLY and CDR2 FYNNEI. CDR3 sequence: CASSSQGYEQYF. CDR3 nucleotide sequence: TGTGCCAGCAGTTCACAGGGGTACGAGCAGTACTTC.

This clone was seen more than once but under ten times. The J gene is TRBJ2-3, the V gene TRBV2, with 9 positions matching TRBD1. The CDR3 loop spans 16 amino acids. After removal of 3 bases from V and 4 bases from J, the junction contained 8 bases not matched to a gene. Germline loops: CDR1 SNHLY, CDR2 FYNNEI. CDR3: CASSDGGTGSSDTQYF. CDR3 nucleotide sequence: TGTGCCAGCAGTGATGGGGGGACAGGGTCGTCAGATACGCAGTATTTT.

A few counts support this clone. The gene calls are TRBV29-1 and TRBJ1-2; D is unclear. From germline, CDR1 is SQVTM and CDR2 ANQGSEA. The CDR3 extends over 13 amino acids. The germline V and J ends were trimmed by 4 bases and 8 bases, with 17 bases remaining between them. Here the CDR3 DNA reads TGCAGCGTTGTCAGGTCTTTCGATTTGGGCTACACCTTC. Protein product: CSVVRSFDLGYTF.

The chain employs TRBV15 and TRBJ2-7; D possibly matches TRBD1 or TRBD2 (6 bases each). The V and J ends lost 0 bases and 3 bases respectively, with 15 bases between them. In germline, CDR1 is LNHNV, CDR2 YYDKDF (reference sequence). This CDR3 region has 16 residues. CDR3 in DNA: TGTGCCACCAGCAGAGACACCCCACAGGGAGGCTACGAGCAGTACTTC. Protein sequence: CATSRDTPQGGYEQYF.

This clone was seen a handful of times. The chain couples TRBV4-3 to TRBJ2-1, with D possibly TRBD2 on 5 matching bases. Per germline, CDR1 LGHNA and CDR2 YSLEER. CDR3 length equals 16 residues. The V end was cut by 0 bases, the J end by 2 bases, with 11 bases between. The CDR3 reads CASSQDRRHPYNEQFF. The CDR3 region has the DNA TGCGCCAGCAGCCAAGATAGGAGGCACCCCTACAATGAGCAGTTCTTC.

The chain links TRBV4-1 to TRBJ2-3; perhaps TRBD2 as D (7 bases). There are 16 residues in the CDR3. The germline V and J ends were trimmed by 4 bases and 7 bases, with 21 bases remaining between them. The germline V gene has CDR1 MGHRA and CDR2 YSYEKL. CDR3 DNA sequence: TGCGCCAGCAGCCTCACTGGATCGGGGGGCGTGAATACGCAGTATTTT. Its protein product is CASSLTGSGGVNTQYF.

The V gene is TRBV28, the J gene TRBJ2-1, with TRBD2 matching over 14 bases. This CDR3 comprises 20 residues. The trim removed 4 bases at V and 4 bases at J, leaving 15 bases unmatched. The V gene's germline CDR1 is MDHEN and CDR2 SYDVKM. This CDR3 reads CASSSPVPGLAGVVYNEQFF. The CDR3 DNA reads as TGTGCCAGCAGTTCTCCCGTACCGGGACTAGCGGGGGTAGTATACAATGAGCAGTTCTTC.

The V and J genes are TRBV10-2 and TRBJ2-5; 8 bases map to TRBD2. Germline CDR1 and CDR2: WSHSY and SAAADI. This CDR3 region has 13 residues. The junction had 4 bases not matched to a gene; V was cut back by 7 bases and J by 3 bases. Written as DNA, the CDR3 is TGCGCCAGCACACCGGGGGGGGAAGAGACCCAGTACTTC. Its translation: CASTPGGEETQYF.

This chain connects TRBV5-4 to TRBJ2-1; D is possibly TRBD1 (6 bases). V was pared by 3 bases and J by 6 bases, with 10 bases between. This CDR3 is 13 amino acids long. The germline V gene has CDR1 SGHNT and CDR2 YYREEE (reference sequence). CDR3 protein: CASSSQGLNEQFF. As DNA, the CDR3 is TGTGCCAGCAGCTCCCAGGGGCTCAATGAGCAGTTCTTC.

This rearrangement joins TRBV18 to TRBJ2-5; D remains unclear. The CDR3 totals 15 residues. V was trimmed by 0 bases and J by 3 bases, leaving 11 bases between them. The germline V gene has CDR1 KGHSH and CDR2 LQKENI. The CDR3 DNA follows: TGTGCCAGCTCACCACCGGGAACGCCCGAAGAGACCCAGTACTTC. Its translation: CASSPPGTPEETQYF.